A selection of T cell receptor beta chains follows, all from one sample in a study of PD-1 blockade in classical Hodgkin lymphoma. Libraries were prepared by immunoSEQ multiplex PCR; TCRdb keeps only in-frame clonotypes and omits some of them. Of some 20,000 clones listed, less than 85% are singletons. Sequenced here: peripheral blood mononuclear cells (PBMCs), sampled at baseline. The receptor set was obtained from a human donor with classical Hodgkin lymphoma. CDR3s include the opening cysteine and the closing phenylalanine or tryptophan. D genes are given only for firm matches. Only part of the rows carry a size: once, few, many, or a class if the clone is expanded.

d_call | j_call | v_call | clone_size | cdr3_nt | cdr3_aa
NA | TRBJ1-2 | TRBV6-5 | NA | TGTGCCAGCACCAAAATGGGGTTGGATGGCTACACCTTC | CASTKMGLDGYTF
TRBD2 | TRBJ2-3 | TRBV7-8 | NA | TGTGCCAGCAGCTCCGAGCGGGGGGGGACAGATACGCAGTATTTT | CASSSERGGTDTQYF
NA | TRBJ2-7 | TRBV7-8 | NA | TGTGCCAGCAGCTTAGGTGGGGGTCTAGGACTATCAAGACTATACGAGCAGTACTTC | CASSLGGGLGLSRLYEQYF
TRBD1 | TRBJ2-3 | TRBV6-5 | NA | TGTGCCAGCAGTTACTGGGGACAGCCCACAGATACGCAGTATTTT | CASSYWGQPTDTQYF
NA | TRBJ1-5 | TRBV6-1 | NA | TGTGCCAGCAGTGAAGAGGTGGAGGGTAAGGAGCCCCAGCATTTT | CASSEEVEGKEPQHF
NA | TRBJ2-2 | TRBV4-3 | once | TGCGCCAGCAGCCAAGTTACAGGGTCCGGGGAGCTGTTTTTT | CASSQVTGSGELFF
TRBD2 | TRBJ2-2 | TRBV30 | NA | TGTGCCTGGAGGGGGACTACCTACACCGGGGAGCTGTTTTTT | CAWRGTTYTGELFF
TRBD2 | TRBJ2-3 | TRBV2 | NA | TGTGCCAGCAGTGTGCGGGGGGGAACAGATACGCAGTATTTT | CASSVRGGTDTQYF
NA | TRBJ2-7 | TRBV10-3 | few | TGTGCCATCAGTGAGTCAGTCTCCTACGAGCAGTACTTC | CAISESVSYEQYF
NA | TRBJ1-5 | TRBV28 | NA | TGTGCCAGCAGTGTCCGGGACGGTTACAATCAGCCCCAGCATTTT | CASSVRDGYNQPQHF
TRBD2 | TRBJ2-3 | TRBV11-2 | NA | TGTGCCAGCCGGACTAGCGGGGGAGCCGATACGCAGTATTTT | CASRTSGGADTQYF
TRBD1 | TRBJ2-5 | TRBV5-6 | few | TGTGCCAGCAGCTTGGGAGGGGGCGATTCGGAGACCCAGTACTTC | CASSLGGGDSETQYF
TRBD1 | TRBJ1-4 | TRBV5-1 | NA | TGCGCCAGCAGCTTATCGGGAGACAGGGGAGAAAAACTGTTTTTT | CASSLSGDRGEKLFF
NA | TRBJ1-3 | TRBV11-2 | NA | TGTGCCAGCAGCTCCCTCCTAGGAAACACCATATATTTT | CASSSLLGNTIYF
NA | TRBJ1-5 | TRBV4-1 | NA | TGCGCCAGCAGCCAAGATATCGGGAGAAATGGTAGCAATCAGCCCCAGCATTTT | CASSQDIGRNGSNQPQHF
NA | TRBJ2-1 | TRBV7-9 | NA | TGTGCCAGCAGCGGCGATACCAGGGGAAATGAGCAGTTCTTC | CASSGDTRGNEQFF
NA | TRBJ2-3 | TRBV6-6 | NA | TGTGCCAGCACACAAAAATGGGGGGCCACAGATACGCAGTATTTT | CASTQKWGATDTQYF
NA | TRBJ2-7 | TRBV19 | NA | TGTGCCAGTAGTACCGGACCGGGCGACGAGCAGTACTTC | CASSTGPGDEQYF
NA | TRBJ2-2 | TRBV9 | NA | TGTGCCAGCAGCGTAGGAGGTGGGGCAGATCCCCGGGAGCTGTTTTTT | CASSVGGGADPRELFF
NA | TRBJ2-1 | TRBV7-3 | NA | TGTGCCAGCAGCTTAAGGTCTCTAGGAGGAGGAGAGCAGTTCTTC | CASSLRSLGGGEQFF